These 9 T cell receptor beta chains share one sample of origin, sequenced in a study of tumor-infiltrating lymphocytes in primary liver carcinoma (TCRdb year 2017). Sequenced using an Illumina HiSeq 2500. A constant-region primer and ProtoScript II reverse transcriptase were used to reverse-transcribe TCRbeta-specific cDNA from roughly 500 ng total RNA. Three nested multiplex PCR rounds, following a slightly modified ARM-PCR procedure, were used to build the TCRbeta libraries. Multiplex TRBV1-TRBV30 forward primers and a Cbeta reverse primer were used in the first two PCR rounds, each of which was run for around 10 cycles. TCRdb cleaned the public reads at Q25 with fastp, built clones with MiXCR and kept in-frame beta chains. Entries that share a CDR3 protein sequence are merged under the most common genes and DNA. Across this sample there are approximately 330,000 distinct CDR3 sequences, with 65% seen only once. The ten most abundant clones make up about 6% of the sample.

TRIzol reagent was used to extract blood RNA from unsorted whole blood, while the DNeasy Blood & Tissue kit provided the germline DNA. Specimen: peripheral blood. Receptor source: a man aged 40-50 years with primary liver carcinoma and hepatitis B virus infection.

This clonotype has more than one count but fewer than ten. The V and J genes are TRBV5-1 and TRBJ2-3, with 15 bases that match TRBD2. Germline V lookup: CDR1 SGHRS, CDR2 YFSETQ. The CDR3 covers 18 residues. The V segment lost 3 bases and the J segment 1 base; nucleotides outside the gene matches: 6. In DNA form, the CDR3 reads TGCGCCAGCAGCTCGGGACTAGCGGGAGGTGAGGGCACAGATACGCAGTATTTT. Protein product: CASSSGLAGGEGTDTQYF.

This clonotype was seen at least ten times. V usage is TRBV6-9 and J usage is TRBJ2-1; no definite D call. Trimming removed 0 bases from V and 4 bases from J, with 13 bases in between. This CDR3 region has 16 residues. In germline, CDR1 is MNHGY, CDR2 SVAAGI. The CDR3 region has the DNA TGTGCCAGCAGTTATTCTGTCGGCGGAGATTACAATGAGCAGTTCTTC. Translated: CASSYSVGGDYNEQFF.

In the case of this clonotype: A read error may account for a junction end that differs from germline. The genes are TRBV11-1 and TRBJ2-1; D is possibly TRBD2 (5 bases). The CDR3 spans 16 residues. Per the germline V gene, CDR1 is SGHAT and CDR2 is FQDESV (reference sequence). The CDR3 DNA sequence: TGTGCCAACAGCCCCCCACCCGGACTCGCGAGGAATGAGCAGTCCTTC. It translates to CANSPPPGLARNEQSF. The full variable domain, rest sourced from reference TRBV11-1 and TRBJ2-1, is EAEVAQSPRYKITEKSQAVAFWCDPISGHATLYWYRQILGQGPELLVQFQDESVVDDSQLPKDRFSAERLKGVDSTLKIQPAELGDSAMYLCANSPPPGLARNEQSFGPGTRLTVL.

V gene TRBV11-2 combines with J gene TRBJ1-2; no clear D gene. The germline V gene has CDR1 SGHAT and CDR2 FQNNGV. The CDR3 has 15 residues. V dropped 5 bases and J dropped 2 bases, with 15 bases sitting between them. The chain's CDR3 is CASSLADHRNYGYTF. Written as DNA, the CDR3 is TGTGCCAGCAGCCTAGCGGACCACCGGAACTATGGCTACACCTTC.

This clonotype showed up just once. A read error is possible here, since a much larger clone lies one base away. This chain connects TRBV29-1 to TRBJ1-1; no firm D call. The CDR3 sequence is 10 residues long. Germline CDR1 reads SQVTM; CDR2 reads ANQGSEA. DNA of the CDR3: TGCAGCGCTGAATACACTGAAGCTTTCTTT. It encodes CSAEYTEAFF.

J is TRBJ2-7 and V is TRBV5-5; TRBD1 or TRBD2 may be the D gene (5 bases each). The CDR3 totals 13 residues. Germline V gene sequence: CDR1 SGHKS, CDR2 YYEKEE (reference sequence). V was pared by 3 bases and J by 6 bases, with 13 bases between. The CDR3 nucleotides read TGTGCCAGCAGCTCCTCTCCTGGGGGCGAGCAGTACTTC. It codes for CASSSSPGGEQYF.

A word on this clonotype: Just one base apart from a much larger clone, this may be a read error. This chain links TRBV6-6 with TRBJ2-7, with a tentative D call TRBD1 (5 bases). CDR3 size: 14 residues. CDR1 and CDR2 (germline): MNHNY, SVGAGI (reference sequence). This CDR3 is CASSSPTVAYVQYF. The CDR3 DNA sequence: TGTGCCAGCAGTTCCCCGACAGTAGCCTACGTGCAGTACTTC.

On this clonotype: This CDR3 is missing its conserved last phenylalanine or tryptophan, likely due to a read error. The chain uses TRBV29-1 and TRBJ2-1; no firm D call. Deletions cut 7 bases from V and 8 bases from J, with 15 bases between. Germline lookup yields CDR1 SQVTM and CDR2 ANQGSEA. The CDR3 loop spans 12 amino acids. CDR3 sequence: CSGSHYGDEQFL. The CDR3 coding sequence is TGCAGCGGTTCTCACTATGGCGATGAGCAGTTCTTA.

Remarks on this clonotype: The junction differs from germline at one of its ends, possibly a read error. CDR3 nucleotide sequence: TGTGCCAGCAGCTTAGTATTAGGGGTAGCGGGGGGCTCCTACAATGGGCAGTTCTTC. Its protein is CASSLVLGVAGGSYNGQFF. This chain links TRBV11-2 with TRBJ2-1; TRBD2 aligns across 10 bases. Germline V gives CDR1 SGHAT, CDR2 FQNNGV. This CDR3 region has 19 residues.